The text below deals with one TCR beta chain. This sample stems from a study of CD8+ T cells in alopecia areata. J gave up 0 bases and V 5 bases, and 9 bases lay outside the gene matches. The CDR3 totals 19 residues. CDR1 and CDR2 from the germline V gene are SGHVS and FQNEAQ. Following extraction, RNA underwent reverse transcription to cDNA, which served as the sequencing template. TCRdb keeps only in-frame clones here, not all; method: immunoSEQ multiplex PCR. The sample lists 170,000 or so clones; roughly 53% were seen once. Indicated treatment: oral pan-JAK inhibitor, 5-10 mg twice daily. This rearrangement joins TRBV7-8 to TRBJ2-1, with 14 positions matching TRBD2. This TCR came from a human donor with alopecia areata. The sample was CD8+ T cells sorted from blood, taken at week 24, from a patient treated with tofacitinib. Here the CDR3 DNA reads TGTGCCAGCAGCCTGGGACTAGCGGGGGCCCCAGTCTCCTACAATGAGCAGTTCTTC. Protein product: CASSLGLAGAPVSYNEQFF.